Shown below are 32 T cell receptor beta chains from a single sample sequenced in a study of beta chain features in type 1 diabetes. Overall study findings and caveats: TCRB CDR3s were moderately but significantly shorter in Type 1 diabetes patients in all four CD4+ subsets.

Their antigens remain unidentified. Sequencing targeted expressed TCRB transcripts, as all isolated RNA had been reverse transcribed. TCRdb's table, derived via immunoSEQ multiplex PCR, lists solely in-frame clones and lacks some. Of hundreds of thousands of clones detected, roughly 13% appear once; the ten largest clones hold 0.022%. Sequenced sample: naive CD4+ T cells from blood. These receptors came from a man younger than 30 with type 1 diabetes.

There are a few counts of this clone. The rearrangement links TRBV7-2 to TRBJ2-5; no definite D call. Germline assignment: CDR1 SGHTA and CDR2 FQGNSA. The CDR3 covers 16 residues. V was clipped by 1 base and J by 1 base, with 13 bases between them. CDR3 bases: TGTGCCAGCAGCTTAGGGCTTGTAGTAGGCCAAGAGACCCAGTACTTC. Translation gives CASSLGLVVGQETQYF.

The genes are TRBV28 and TRBJ2-7; D is undetermined. This CDR3 has 14 amino acids. V shed 6 bases and J shed 2 bases, with 14 bases lying between them. Germline V gene data show CDR1 as MDHEN and CDR2 as SYDVKM. CDR3 amino acids: CASSPHTATYEQYF. The CDR3 nucleotides read TGTGCCAGCAGCCCCCACACGGCAACCTACGAGCAGTACTTC. The full variable domain, in which reference TRBV28 and TRBJ2-7 provide the parts outside the CDR3, is DVKVTQSSRYLVKRTGEKVFLECVQDMDHENMFWYRQDPGLGLRLIYFSYDVKMKEKGDIPEGYSVSREKKERFSLILESASTNQTSMYLCASSPHTATYEQYFGPGTRLTVT.

The chain employs TRBV18 and TRBJ2-5; the D gene is possibly TRBD1 (6 bases). Germline V gene data show CDR1 as KGHSH and CDR2 as LQKENI. Between the trimmed V and J ends, which lost 3 bases and 2 bases, there was a span of 16 bases. The CDR3 covers 16 residues. The CDR3 DNA is TGTGCCAGCTCACCTCCGGGACAAAAGCGACAAGAGACCCAGTACTTC. Residues: CASSPPGQKRQETQYF. Filled out from reference TRBV18 and TRBJ2-5, the complete variable domain reads NAGVMQNPRHLVRRRGQEARLRCSPMKGHSHVYWYRQLPEEGLKFMVYLQKENIIDESGMPKERFSAEFPKEGPSILRIQQVVRGDSAAYFCASSPPGQKRQETQYFGPGTRLLVL.

In its sample, this clone was seen a few times. The chain has TRBV7-9 and TRBJ1-3; the D gene is possibly TRBD1 (6 bases). Looked up from germline, CDR1 is SEHNR and CDR2 is FQNEAQ (reference sequence). The ends were cut back, 5 bases at V and 0 bases at J, with 14 bases in the middle. The CDR3 is made up of 16 amino acids. CDR3 loop: CASSQTGTYSGNTIYF. The DNA of the CDR3 is TGTGCCAGCAGCCAAACAGGGACCTACTCTGGAAACACCATATATTTT.

This clone came up a few times. The CDR3 DNA reads TGTGCCAGCAGCGTAGTTCCTCCCCAGATGAGCTCTGGGGCCAACGTCCTGACTTTC. Protein product: CASSVVPPQMSSGANVLTF. The chain recombines TRBV9 with TRBJ2-6; no clear D gene. This CDR3 spans 19 amino acids. From germline, CDR1 is SGDLS and CDR2 YYNGEE. V was shortened by 0 bases and J by 0 bases, with 16 bases between the two germline ends.

This clone was seen more than once but under ten times. V gene TRBV6-6 combines with J gene TRBJ1-2; D is undetermined. V lost 10 bases, J lost 4 bases, and 13 bases lay in between. Germline CDR1 is MNHNY and CDR2 is SVGAGI (reference sequence). This CDR3 has 12 residues. The CDR3 sequence is CATQRVSYGYTF. The CDR3 nucleotides read TGTGCCACCCAGAGGGTGAGCTATGGCTACACCTTC.

This clone was seen a handful of times. The V call is TRBV19, the J call TRBJ1-2, with 7 bases identical to TRBD1. Unmatched junction bases numbered 3, after V lost 4 bases and J lost 4 bases. Germline V gene lookup returns CDR1 LNHDA and CDR2 SQIVND (reference sequence). The CDR3 is 13 residues long. The CDR3 nucleotides are TGTGCCAGTAGTACGGGACAGATCTATGGCTACACCTTC. Translated, it gives CASSTGQIYGYTF.

The chain recombines TRBV4-1 with TRBJ1-4; D is uncertain. Between the trimmed V and J ends, which lost 1 base and 5 bases, there was a span of 5 bases. Per the germline V gene, CDR1 is MGHRA and CDR2 is YSYEKL. The CDR3 is 13 residues long. The CDR3 region has the DNA TGCGCCAGCAGCCAAGGCAGAAATGAAAAACTGTTTTTT. Protein: CASSQGRNEKLFF.

This clone was counted only a few times. The chain joins TRBV28 to TRBJ2-2, with D uncertain. CDR1 MDHEN and CDR2 SYDVKM come from the germline V gene. The CDR3 is made up of 13 amino acids. Trimming cost V 6 bases and J 1 base, with 6 bases left between them. In nucleotides, the CDR3 is TGTGCCAGCAGGGAGTTGAACACCGGGGAGCTGTTTTTT. Its translation is CASRELNTGELFF.

This clone was found a few times. V usage is TRBV7-9 and J usage is TRBJ1-5, with TRBD1 as a possible D gene (5 bases). The V gene's germline CDR1 is SEHNR and CDR2 FQNEAQ (reference sequence). Deletions cut 7 bases from V and 6 bases from J, with 13 bases between. The CDR3 runs to 13 residues. This CDR3 reads CASNLGRGQPQHF. The DNA of the CDR3 is TGTGCCAGCAACTTGGGGAGGGGTCAGCCCCAGCATTTT.

The CDR3 sequence: CASNQGQGIYNEQFF. DNA of the CDR3: TGCGCCAGCAACCAGGGACAGGGGATTTACAATGAGCAGTTCTTC. The V gene is TRBV4-1, the J gene TRBJ2-1; 10 bases are a match to TRBD1. The CDR3 is 15 residues long. J was trimmed by 4 bases and V by 7 bases; bases with no gene match: 7. CDR1 and CDR2 (germline): MGHRA, YSYEKL.

The V call is TRBV23-1, the J call TRBJ2-1; TRBD2 is a possible D gene (6 bases). TRBV23-1 is assigned to the ORF class and has an uncertain function. The CDR3 loop spans 15 amino acids. With 2 bases removed from V and 1 base from J, the gap between germline ends came to 9 bases. In DNA form, the CDR3 reads TGCGCCAGCAGTCAAACGGGACTTTCCTACAATGAGCAGTTCTTC. The encoded protein is CASSQTGLSYNEQFF.

In this sample, this clone turned up a few times. The chain joins TRBV18 to TRBJ2-5; 9 positions match TRBD1. J lost 4 bases, V lost 4 bases, and 1 base had no gene match. Germline assignment: CDR1 KGHSH and CDR2 LQKENI. The CDR3 is 13 amino acids. The CDR3 DNA is TGTGCCAGCTCACTACAGGGGGCAGAGACCCAGTACTTC. It is translated as CASSLQGAETQYF.

The J gene is TRBJ1-5, the V gene TRBV28; D uncertain. This CDR3 is built from 15 residues. The V end lost 9 bases, the J end lost 4 bases, and 19 bases lay between the germline ends. The germline gives CDR1 MDHEN, CDR2 SYDVKM. The CDR3 DNA is TGTGCCAGTTCTCGCGGGGTGTCTGGGAATCAGCCCCAGCATTTT. Translation gives CASSRGVSGNQPQHF.

This clone was detected a few times. The gene calls are TRBV28 and TRBJ1-2, with 8 nucleotides matching TRBD1. V lost 1 base and J lost 2; bases outside the gene matches: 3. The germline V gene encodes CDR1 MDHEN and CDR2 SYDVKM. The CDR3 runs to 15 residues. The CDR3 region has the DNA TGTGCCAGCAGTTTATTGGACAGGGAAAACTATGGCTACACCTTC. This codes for CASSLLDRENYGYTF.

The chain has TRBV15 and TRBJ1-5, with TRBD1 identical over 9 bases. CDR3 size: 16 residues. In germline, CDR1 is LNHNV, CDR2 YYDKDF (reference sequence). Unmatched junction bases numbered 7, after V lost 1 base and J lost 6 bases. The CDR3 loop reads CATSRGNTGGGQPQHF. The CDR3 DNA sequence: TGTGCCACCAGCAGAGGGAATACAGGGGGCGGTCAGCCCCAGCATTTT.

This clone turned up a few times. This sequence joins TRBV5-4 and TRBJ1-6, with TRBD1 matching over 8 bases. CDR3 length: 14 residues. Germline CDR1 reads SGHNT; CDR2 reads YYREEE (reference sequence). After removal of 6 bases from V and 8 bases from J, the junction contained 7 bases not matched to a gene. CDR3 amino acids: CASTEDRDYSPLHF. DNA for the CDR3: TGTGCCAGCACGGAGGACAGGGATTATTCACCCCTCCACTTT.

The rearrangement uses TRBV6-1 and TRBJ1-1; D gene uncertain. Germline assignment: CDR1 MNHNS and CDR2 SASEGT. Trimming stripped 7 bases from V and 4 bases from J, with 16 bases between. The CDR3 length is 14 residues. The CDR3 DNA reads as TGTGCCAGCACGATAGACCCTGGGAGCACTGAAGCTTTCTTT. Protein sequence: CASTIDPGSTEAFF.

The V call is TRBV11-3, the J call TRBJ2-5, with 9 bases lining up with TRBD1. Germline trimming cut 4 bases from V and 5 bases from J; bases unmatched to any gene: 8. Germline V gives CDR1 SGHNT, CDR2 YENEEA. The CDR3 totals 15 residues. CDR3 sequence reads: CASSSGQGRGETQYF. CDR3 in DNA: TGTGCCAGCAGCTCCGGACAGGGGCGAGGGGAGACCCAGTACTTC.

The V and J genes are TRBV30 and TRBJ1-1; D gene unclear. Germline V CDR1 and CDR2: GTSNPN, SVGIG (reference sequence). The CDR3 totals 11 residues. Between the trimmed V and J ends, which lost 6 bases and 11 bases, there was a span of 16 bases. The CDR3 loop is CACHKGGQAFF. The CDR3 DNA reads TGTGCCTGCCACAAGGGAGGGCAGGCTTTCTTT.

The sample holds a few counts of this clone. The chain links TRBV10-2 to TRBJ2-3; no clear D. The V end was cut by 5 bases, the J end by 2 bases, with 5 bases between. Germline CDR1 and CDR2: WSHSY and SAAADI. This CDR3 contains 12 residues. The CDR3 DNA sequence: TGCGCCAGCAGTCCAAACACAGATACGCAGTATTTT. It specifies CASSPNTDTQYF.

The chain is built from TRBV2 and TRBJ2-6; TRBD2 matches at 9 bases. V dropped 10 bases and J dropped 4; count of bases not matched to a gene: 11. CDR3 length: 16 residues. CDR1 and CDR2 (germline): SNHLY, FYNNEI. The CDR3 DNA is TGTGCCATGCCGCAAGCGGGAGGTCTGGGGGCCAACGTCCTGACTTTC. Its translation: CAMPQAGGLGANVLTF.

The gene calls are TRBV28 and TRBJ2-3; D is ambiguous. This CDR3 has 14 residues. Germline loops: CDR1 MDHEN, CDR2 SYDVKM. Trimming removed 5 bases from V and 4 bases from J, with 13 bases in between. The CDR3 DNA follows: TGTGCCAGCAGTCGACCCACCGGAGCAGATACGCAGTATTTT. This encodes CASSRPTGADTQYF.

This clone turned up a few times. The chain employs TRBV9 and TRBJ2-6; 7 nucleotides line up with TRBD2. Germline V gene lookup returns CDR1 SGDLS and CDR2 YYNGEE. J lost 3 bases, V lost 3 bases, and 6 bases had no gene match. The CDR3 has 16 residues. CDR3 sequence: CASSAKREGGANVLTF. The CDR3 DNA reads as TGTGCCAGCAGCGCGAAAAGGGAGGGTGGGGCCAACGTCCTGACTTTC.

This rearrangement joins TRBV5-4 to TRBJ2-3, with 12 bases fitting TRBD2. The V gene's germline CDR1 is SGHNT and CDR2 YYREEE (reference sequence). CDR3 length: 16 amino acids. J gave up 5 bases and V 2 bases, and 6 bases lay outside the gene matches. Here the CDR3 DNA reads TGTGCCAGCAGCTTCCGACTAGCGGGGGTTTTAGATACGCAGTATTTT. As protein: CASSFRLAGVLDTQYF.

This chain links TRBV7-8 with TRBJ1-6; 7 bases line up with TRBD1. V was clipped by 5 bases and J by 5 bases; unmatched bases: 9. The germline gives CDR1 SGHVS, CDR2 FQNEAQ. The CDR3 runs 16 residues. In nucleotides, the CDR3 is TGTGCCAGCAGCGCCTACCGGGACAGAAATAATTCACCCCTCCACTTT. Its translation: CASSAYRDRNNSPLHF. The entire variable domain, with the rest obtained from reference TRBV7-8 and TRBJ1-6, is as follows: GAGVSQSPRYKVAKRGQDVALRCDPISGHVSLFWYQQALGQGPEFLTYFQNEAQLDKSGLPSDRFFAERPEGSVSTLKIQRTQQEDSAVYLCASSAYRDRNNSPLHFGNGTRLTVT.

This clone has only a few counts. This chain uses TRBV30 with TRBJ1-5, with TRBD1 matching over 9 bases. The ends lost 3 bases at V and 4 bases at J; junction bases unmatched: 4. This CDR3 comprises 14 residues. Germline V lookup: CDR1 GTSNPN, CDR2 SVGIG (reference sequence). CDR3 sequence: CAWRHGQGNQPQHF. CDR3 DNA: TGTGCCTGGAGACATGGACAGGGGAATCAGCCCCAGCATTTT.

The genes are TRBV11-1 and TRBJ2-3, with 9 bases fitting TRBD2. The V and J ends lost 5 bases and 3 bases, in that order; junction bases with no gene match: 6. Germline V gene lookup returns CDR1 SGHAT and CDR2 FQDESV (reference sequence). The CDR3 length is 15 residues. In DNA form, the CDR3 reads TGTGCCAGCAGCACCGGGACTAGCTGGACAGATACGCAGTATTTT. Amino acid sequence: CASSTGTSWTDTQYF.

CDR3 sequence reads: CASSEGGVGEQFF. The DNA for the CDR3 is TGTGCCAGCAGTGAGGGTGGCGTCGGTGAGCAGTTCTTC. J is TRBJ2-1 and V is TRBV6-4, with unresolved D. Looked up from germline, CDR1 is MRHNA and CDR2 is SNTAGT. V shed 3 bases and J shed 9 bases, with 12 bases lying between them. CDR3 length equals 13 residues.

This clone was observed a few times. The chain carries TRBV30 and TRBJ2-3; unclear D gene. Germline V lookup: CDR1 GTSNPN, CDR2 SVGIG (reference sequence). The CDR3 has 12 residues. The V and J ends lost 1 base and 6 bases respectively, with 8 bases between them. The CDR3 sequence: CAWSDGVDTQYF. The CDR3 DNA reads as TGTGCCTGGAGTGATGGAGTGGATACGCAGTATTTT. The entire variable domain, with the rest obtained from reference TRBV30 and TRBJ2-3, is as follows: SQTIHQWPATLVQPVGSPLSLECTVEGTSNPNLYWYRQAAGRGLQLLFYSVGIGQISSEVPQNLSASRPQDRQFILSSKKLLLSDSGFYLCAWSDGVDTQYFGPGTRLTVL.

V gene TRBV7-8 combines with J gene TRBJ1-5; a weak D match, TRBD1 (6 bases). The V end lost 4 bases, the J end lost 2 bases, and 18 bases lay between the germline ends. CDR1 is SGHVS and CDR2 is FQNEAQ in the germline V gene. The CDR3 sequence is 17 residues long. CDR3 region: CASSSIRTQGRNQPQHF. In DNA, the CDR3 is TGTGCCAGCAGCTCAATTAGGACACAGGGCCGCAATCAGCCCCAGCATTTT. Using reference TRBV7-8 and TRBJ1-5 for the parts outside the CDR3, the full variable domain is GAGVSQSPRYKVAKRGQDVALRCDPISGHVSLFWYQQALGQGPEFLTYFQNEAQLDKSGLPSDRFFAERPEGSVSTLKIQRTQQEDSAVYLCASSSIRTQGRNQPQHFGDGTRLSIL.

The genes are TRBV6-1 and TRBJ1-5, with no clear D. V lost 8 bases to trimming and J lost 4 bases, with 6 bases between them. The germline CDR1 and CDR2 sequences are MNHNS and SASEGT. The CDR3 has 11 residues. CDR3 amino acids: CASGINQPQHF. CDR3 DNA sequence: TGTGCCAGCGGCATTAATCAGCCCCAGCATTTT.